The rows below give T cell receptor beta chains drawn from one sample of a study of blood T cell repertoires in COVID-19. TCRdb's copy holds only in-frame clones and misses some; the assay was immunoSEQ multiplex PCR. The sample yields 110,000 or so clones, around 89% seen once. Input material: peripheral blood. These receptors all come from a woman in her forties or fifties with acute or convalescent COVID-19. Each CDR3 is given with its conserved first and last residue. D genes are given only for firm matches. Clone size, where shown, is once, few, many, or a class for clones that have expanded.

clone size	D gene	V gene	CDR3 protein
NA	TRBD2	TRBV9	CASSARLAGEGEQFF
NA	TRBD1	TRBV11-2	CASSLDLTGAIEQYF
NA	TRBD2	TRBV9	CASSPQASGRATDTQYF
NA	TRBD1	TRBV3-1/TRBV3-2	CASSPRDRDHEQYF
NA	NA	TRBV5-1	CASSWGVRGQGQNIQYF
NA	TRBD1	TRBV18	CASSSGQLFMNTEAFF
NA	NA	TRBV10-2	CASSALDSRSTEAFF
NA	TRBD2	TRBV4-1	CASSQGAGLYEQYF
once	NA	TRBV15	CATGGGRSYNEQFF
NA	NA	TRBV2	CASRPDRLNTEAFF
NA	NA	TRBV7-9	CASSSYNGGNTPLHF
NA	NA	TRBV18	CASSFDFETDTQYF
once	TRBD1	TRBV25-1	CASIGQGRTNTEAFF
NA	TRBD2	TRBV10-1	CASSAGTSSHEQFF
NA	NA	TRBV12-3/TRBV12-4	CASSHLGANVLTF
NA	NA	TRBV27	CASSFRGNSPLHF
NA	TRBD2	TRBV4-3	CASSHQPGLASSNEQFF
NA	TRBD1	TRBV15	CATSKSRGTAEAFF
NA	TRBD2	TRBV5-1	CASSLAGGLGSYNEQFF
NA	NA	TRBV6-5	CASSRAGTDYGYTF